These 26 T cell receptor beta chains share one sample of origin, sequenced in a study of T cells in Graves' hyperthyroidism and ophthalmopathy. The source material, RNA transcripts, was used to amplify TCR beta CDR3 regions. A first-round RT-PCR of the TCR CDR3 used the HTBI primer set. TCRdb ran MiXCR on the multiplex PCR reads and lists one entry per CDR3 protein. Of 370,000 or so distinct CDR3 sequences in the sample, about a sixth were seen once. The sequencing sample was made of blood. These receptors were collected from a woman aged 18 to 35 with Graves' hyperthyroidism that later progressed to Graves' ophthalmopathy.

On this clonotype: This clone may be a read error of a much larger clone one base away. The CDR3 is CASRLSGYDNEQFF. The CDR3 DNA is TGTGCCAGCAGATTATCGGGATATGACAATGAGCAGTTCTTC. The chain links TRBV27 to TRBJ2-1, with a possible D match to TRBD2 (5 bases). The germline V gene encodes CDR1 MNHEY and CDR2 SMNVEV (reference sequence). The CDR3 covers 14 residues.

This chain joins TRBV29-1 and TRBJ2-3; D unclear. The germline V and J ends were trimmed by 6 bases and 4 bases, with 17 bases remaining between them. Germline V lookup: CDR1 SQVTM, CDR2 ANQGSEA. The CDR3 is 14 amino acids. Here the CDR3 DNA reads TGCAGCGTCTCGGCCCGACTTGGAGCAGATACGCAGTATTTT. Translated: CSVSARLGADTQYF.

This clonotype was recorded at least ten times. This chain links TRBV11-2 with TRBJ2-6; D unclear. V was cut by 0 bases and J by 10 bases, with 10 bases left in between. Germline-derived CDR1 and CDR2 are SGHAT and FQNNGV. CDR3 length: 14 amino acids. CDR3 loop: CASSLDRTVNVLTF. The CDR3, as DNA: TGTGCCAGCAGCTTAGATCGTACCGTAAACGTCCTGACTTTC.

As to this clonotype: A read error is likely, as this CDR3 ends without the conserved phenylalanine or tryptophan. The rearrangement links TRBV12-3 or TRBV12-4 to TRBJ2-7; D is uncertain. This CDR3 comprises 15 residues. The V and J ends lost 3 bases and 0 bases respectively, with 12 bases between them. The DNA for the CDR3 is TGTGCCAGCAGTTTCGGGCATGCCCTCTCCTACGAGCAGTACTCC. Translating gives CASSFGHALSYEQYS.

This clonotype came up many times. This sequence joins TRBV20-1 and TRBJ2-2, with 9 positions matching TRBD2. The CDR3 totals 19 residues. Germline assignment: CDR1 DFQATT and CDR2 SNEGSKA (reference sequence). V was clipped by 0 bases and J by 5 bases; unmatched bases: 16. The CDR3 bases are TGCAGTGCTAGAGAGGGGTGGACAGACTTAGCGGGAGTAACCGGGGAGCTGTTTTTT. The encoded protein is CSAREGWTDLAGVTGELFF.

This clonotype occurred a few times. The chain carries TRBV25-1 and TRBJ2-3; D possibly matches TRBD1 or TRBD2 (6 bases each). V was shortened by 5 bases and J by 2 bases, with 14 bases between the two germline ends. Germline V lookup: CDR1 MGHDK, CDR2 SYGVNS. The CDR3 runs to 15 residues. Written as DNA, the CDR3 is TGTGCCAGCAGTCGAGGGGGGAGCCTCACAGATACGCAGTATTTT. It codes for CASSRGGSLTDTQYF.

This clonotype was found many times. The V and J genes are TRBV7-2 and TRBJ1-5; 9 bases align to TRBD1. V lost 3 bases, J lost 4 bases, and 4 bases stayed unmatched. This CDR3 has 15 amino acids. Germline V gene sequence: CDR1 SGHTA, CDR2 FQGNSA. CDR3: CASSLGTGRNQPQHF. CDR3 in DNA: TGTGCCAGCAGCTTGGGGACAGGGCGAAATCAGCCCCAGCATTTT.

In its sample, this clonotype was seen many times. V is TRBV2 and J is TRBJ1-1; TRBD1 might be the D (6 bases). The V end was cut by 4 bases, the J end by 9 bases, with 18 bases between. Germline CDR1 is SNHLY and CDR2 is FYNNEI. The CDR3 length is 14 residues. This CDR3 reads CASSGVGPGTQAFF. CDR3 DNA: TGTGCCAGCAGTGGGGTGGGTCCCGGGACACAAGCTTTCTTT. The whole variable domain, remainder taken from reference TRBV2 and TRBJ1-1, is EPEVTQTPSHQVTQMGQEVILRCVPISNHLYFYWYRQILGQKVEFLVSFYNNEISEKSEIFDDQFSVERPDGSNFTLKIRSTKLEDSAMYFCASSGVGPGTQAFFGQGTRLTVV.

This clonotype occurred many times. J is TRBJ2-3 and V is TRBV29-1; TRBD1 matches at 10 bases. J gave up 3 bases and V 6 bases, and 3 bases lay outside the gene matches. The CDR3 contains 13 residues. Germline lookup yields CDR1 SQVTM and CDR2 ANQGSEA. The CDR3 sequence: CSVGQGLTDTQYF. CDR3 nucleotides: TGCAGCGTGGGACAGGGGTTGACAGATACGCAGTATTTT.

This clonotype showed up many times. V is TRBV28 and J is TRBJ2-7; D is undetermined. V lost 5 bases and J 1 base, leaving 12 bases between the germline ends. The CDR3 has 14 residues. Per germline, CDR1 MDHEN and CDR2 SYDVKM. The CDR3 coding sequence is TGTGCCAGCAGTCCCGGCGGAACTTCCTACGAGCAGTACTTC. Amino acid sequence: CASSPGGTSYEQYF.

At least ten counts were recorded for this clonotype. The rearrangement links TRBV6-5 to TRBJ2-1; D uncertain. Trimming removed 0 bases from V and 3 bases from J, with 9 bases in between. The CDR3 is made up of 15 amino acids. Germline CDR1 and CDR2: MNHEY and SVGAGI. The DNA of the CDR3 is TGTGCCAGCAGTTACTCCCGGGCAGACTACAATGAGCAGTTCTTC. Translation: CASSYSRADYNEQFF.

The chain joins TRBV6-2 or TRBV6-3 to TRBJ2-5; 8 bases are a match to TRBD1. The CDR3 covers 15 residues. The J segment lost 2 bases and the V segment lost 0 bases, leaving 2 bases of the junction unmatched. Germline V CDR1 and CDR2: MNHEY, SVGEGT. The CDR3 reads CASSYSGTGQETQYF. CDR3 in DNA: TGTGCCAGCAGTTACTCCGGGACAGGTCAAGAGACCCAGTACTTC.

This chain uses TRBV7-9 with TRBJ1-2; 8 nucleotides line up with TRBD1. V dropped 2 bases and J dropped 4; count of bases not matched to a gene: 6. This CDR3 has 15 residues. Germline V CDR1 and CDR2: SEHNR, FQNEAQ (reference sequence). This CDR3 is CASSLYRQGFYGYTF. CDR3 nucleotide sequence: TGTGCCAGCAGCTTATACCGACAGGGGTTCTATGGCTACACCTTC.

This clonotype has more than one count but fewer than ten. V is TRBV7-8 and J is TRBJ2-5, with D uncertain. From germline, CDR1 is SGHVS and CDR2 FQNEAQ. This CDR3 has 15 amino acids. Deletions cut 1 base from V and 0 bases from J, with 9 bases between. The CDR3 reads CASSLGVGDQETQYF. The CDR3 DNA is TGTGCCAGCAGCTTAGGGGTAGGCGACCAAGAGACCCAGTACTTC.

This clonotype was found many times. The chain employs TRBV12-3 or TRBV12-4 and TRBJ2-5; 12 nucleotides line up with TRBD2. The V and J ends lost 5 bases and 5 bases, in that order; junction bases with no gene match: 0. This CDR3 is 13 amino acids long. CDR3 sequence: CASSGTSGETQYF. In DNA form, the CDR3 reads TGTGCCAGCAGTGGGACTAGCGGGGAGACCCAGTACTTC.

The chain is built from TRBV20-1 and TRBJ1-3; no definite D call. This CDR3 is built from 13 residues. Germline-derived CDR1 and CDR2 are DFQATT and SNEGSKA (reference sequence). V lost 4 bases and J lost 0, with 7 bases in between. Here the CDR3 reads CSANRISGNTIYF. DNA for the CDR3: TGCAGTGCTAACAGAATCTCTGGAAACACCATATATTTT.

This clonotype was observed many times. This sequence joins TRBV6-6 and TRBJ2-5, with TRBD1 matching over 9 bases. The V segment lost 0 bases and the J segment 5 bases; nucleotides outside the gene matches: 7. The germline V gene has CDR1 MNHNY and CDR2 SVGAGI (reference sequence). The CDR3 loop spans 16 amino acids. CDR3 loop: CASSYSRDREWETQYF. Here the CDR3 DNA reads TGTGCCAGCAGTTACTCGCGGGACAGGGAGTGGGAGACCCAGTACTTC.

The V gene is TRBV27, the J gene TRBJ2-7, with 11 bases matching TRBD2. This CDR3 contains 15 residues. V gave up 5 bases and J gave up 5 bases; unmatched junction bases: 8. CDR1 and CDR2 (germline): MNHEY, SMNVEV (reference sequence). CDR3 bases: TGTGCCAGCAGTCCTCTAGCGGGAGGTAGCAACGAGCAGTACTTC. Translating gives CASSPLAGGSNEQYF.

This clonotype was counted only a few times. The V gene is TRBV3-1, the J gene TRBJ2-3; D might be TRBD2 (6 bases). CDR1 and CDR2 from the germline V gene are LGHDT and YNNKEL (reference sequence). The V end was cut by 0 bases, the J end by 2 bases, with 15 bases between. The CDR3 runs to 17 residues. The DNA for the CDR3 is TGTGCCAGCAGCCAAGATCTGGAGCGGGCGGACACAGATACGCAGTATTTT. Amino acid sequence: CASSQDLERADTDTQYF.

This clonotype was found many times. The chain links TRBV30 to TRBJ2-7, with D hard to call. V was trimmed by 5 bases and J by 3 bases, leaving 8 bases between them. The germline V gene has CDR1 GTSNPN and CDR2 SVGIG (reference sequence). CDR3 length: 11 residues. As DNA, the CDR3 is TGTGCCTGGGGTCTGGACTACGAGCAGTACTTC. Protein sequence: CAWGLDYEQYF.

This sequence joins TRBV6-5 and TRBJ1-1; 7 bases align to TRBD1. Germline CDR1 and CDR2: MNHEY and SVGAGI. This CDR3 is 13 amino acids long. The trim removed 4 bases at V and 5 bases at J, leaving 4 bases unmatched. The CDR3 here is CASSLTGMTEAFF. CDR3 DNA sequence: TGTGCCAGCAGTTTGACAGGGATGACTGAAGCTTTCTTT.

This clonotype has a count of ten or more. The rearrangement links TRBV10-3 to TRBJ1-2, with 8 nucleotides matching TRBD1. CDR3 length: 13 amino acids. J gave up 2 bases and V 10 bases, and 6 bases lay outside the gene matches. Germline values: CDR1 ENHRY, CDR2 SYGVKD. The DNA for the CDR3 is TGTGCCACTTCAAGACAGGGGAACTATGGCTACACCTTC. It encodes CATSRQGNYGYTF.

This clonotype was detected ten times or more. The rearrangement links TRBV20-1 to TRBJ1-5; 9 positions agree with TRBD1. The CDR3 contains 16 residues. V lost 2 bases, J lost 5 bases, and 10 bases stayed unmatched. CDR1 DFQATT and CDR2 SNEGSKA come from the germline V gene (reference sequence). The CDR3 sequence: CSARQDRGNRDQPQHF. In DNA form, the CDR3 reads TGCAGTGCTAGACAGGACAGGGGCAATAGGGATCAGCCCCAGCATTTT.

This clonotype was observed at least ten times. V gene TRBV28 combines with J gene TRBJ2-7; 8 nucleotides line up with TRBD1. Trimming cost V 7 bases and J 3 bases; bases outside gene matches: 5. This CDR3 has 13 residues. Germline-derived CDR1 and CDR2 are MDHEN and SYDVKM. The CDR3 loop reads CASNRDRNYEQYF. CDR3 nucleotides: TGTGCCAGCAACCGGGACAGGAACTACGAGCAGTACTTC.

This clonotype was found many times. The chain couples TRBV27 to TRBJ1-5; D gene unclear. V lost 2 bases and J lost 3, with 8 bases in between. Per the germline V gene, CDR1 is MNHEY and CDR2 is SMNVEV (reference sequence). This CDR3 is built from 14 residues. The CDR3 spells CASSLGLDNQPQHF. CDR3 DNA sequence: TGTGCCAGCAGTTTAGGGTTAGACAATCAGCCCCAGCATTTT.

This chain links TRBV10-3 with TRBJ1-2; D possibly corresponds to TRBD1 (5 bases). Trimming left V 0 bases short and J 4 bases short, with 12 bases between. The V gene's germline CDR1 is ENHRY and CDR2 SYGVKD. The CDR3 is 15 residues long. CDR3 DNA sequence: TGTGCCATCAGTGAGTCGATCCAGGGCACCTATGGCTACACCTTC. It translates to CAISESIQGTYGYTF.